The TCR beta chain described here comes from a study of blood T cell repertoires in COVID-19. Overall study: Specimens from acute and convalescent COVID-19 originated in the United States, Italy and Spain. PBMCs, B-cell-depleted T cells, or T cells were the source of the cDNA or gDNA that made up the material.

Losses at the gene ends were 6 bases for V and 4 bases for J; bases not matched to a gene: 9. The CDR3 consists of 14 residues. Study processing details: By means of reference gene primer amplification, nucleated cell counts were estimated. Repertoires were generated with immunoSEQ multiplex PCR, while TCRdb's copy carries only in-frame clones and drops some. V, J and clone size are taken as reported in that table, and D and trimming were inferred from the DNA itself. The sample lists 380,000 or so clones, over 65% occurring once. The TCR comes from a human donor with acute or convalescent COVID-19. The donor label of this sample is uncertain. The chain has TRBV23-1 and TRBJ2-7, with 7 nucleotides matching TRBD1. TRBV23-1 is reported as an ORF; its role is uncertain. Sequencing was performed on peripheral blood. The CDR3 region is CASSNGQAIYEQYF. DNA of the CDR3: TGCGCCAGCAGCAACGGACAGGCGATTTACGAGCAGTACTTC.